The 30 T cell receptor beta chains given below trace back to one sample, sequenced in a study of Ad26.COV2.S vaccination and SARS-CoV-2 variants. Treatment: about 20 received Ad26.COV2.S at low or high dose, single or two shots; 5 received placebo; per-sample allocation not given. Material that was analyzed had been drawn on day 63 after the first vaccine or placebo injection. TCRdb's copy holds only in-frame clones and misses some; the assay was immunoSEQ multiplex PCR. The sample has about 470,000 clones, 90% seen once; the top ten hold about 4.4%. Sequencing was performed on peripheral blood, taken in a trial of Ad26.COV2.S vaccine versus placebo. These receptors were obtained from a person aged 18-60 years who received the Ad26.COV2.S COVID-19 vaccine or a placebo.

The V gene is TRBV7-2, the J gene TRBJ2-7; no clear D gene. CDR1 and CDR2 from the germline V gene are SGHTA and FQGNSA. There are 13 residues in the CDR3. Trimming shortened V by 1 base and J by 0 bases, and 4 bases separated the two germline ends. CDR3 amino acids: CASSLVASYEQYF. The CDR3 nucleotides read TGTGCCAGCAGCTTAGTTGCCTCCTACGAGCAGTACTTC.

This sequence joins TRBV2 and TRBJ2-1; D is unresolved. Germline CDR1 and CDR2: SNHLY and FYNNEI. The germline V and J ends were trimmed by 7 bases and 1 base, with 14 bases remaining between them. This CDR3 has 15 amino acids. CDR3 residues: CASMDGSRSYNEQFF. CDR3 in DNA: TGTGCCAGCATGGACGGCTCGAGGTCCTACAATGAGCAGTTCTTC.

The gene calls are TRBV5-5 and TRBJ1-3, with D possibly TRBD1 on 5 matching bases. The CDR3 consists of 15 residues. Germline lookup yields CDR1 SGHKS and CDR2 YYEKEE (reference sequence). Between the trimmed V and J ends, which lost 0 bases and 3 bases, there was a span of 10 bases. The CDR3 region is CASSLAEGLGNTIYF. The CDR3 bases are TGTGCCAGCAGCTTGGCGGAGGGGCTTGGAAACACCATATATTTT.

This chain joins TRBV28 and TRBJ2-1; TRBD2 matches 13 bases. The CDR3 covers 18 residues. The germline CDR1 and CDR2 sequences are MDHEN and SYDVKM. Trimming cost V 3 bases and J 8 bases; bases outside gene matches: 13. Here the CDR3 DNA reads TGTGCCAGCAGTTTTATAGGGGACGGACTAGCGGGAGCATATGAGCAGTTCTTC. Protein product: CASSFIGDGLAGAYEQFF.

DNA for the CDR3: TGCGCCAGCAGCCAAGGACTAGCGGCCCTCTACGAGCAGTACTTC. It codes for CASSQGLAALYEQYF. The chain uses TRBV4-3 and TRBJ2-7; 9 bases are a match to TRBD2. The germline V gene has CDR1 LGHNA and CDR2 YSLEER. This CDR3 contains 15 residues. The V and J ends lost 1 base and 3 bases, in that order; junction bases with no gene match: 4.

This clone is a singleton in its sample. The chain uses TRBV24-1 and TRBJ2-1; D uncertain. Deletions cut 3 bases from V and 1 base from J, with 15 bases between. This CDR3 has 17 residues. Germline CDR1 KGHDR, CDR2 SFDVKD. CDR3 coding DNA: TGTGCCACCAGTGATGCTGTTCTGCCTCCTTCCTACAATGAGCAGTTCTTC. This codes for CATSDAVLPPSYNEQFF.

V usage is TRBV5-6 and J usage is TRBJ2-2; D is unclear. The V end lost 5 bases, the J end lost 5 bases, and 7 bases lay between the germline ends. There are 12 residues in the CDR3. Germline lookup yields CDR1 SGHDT and CDR2 YYEEEE. CDR3 in amino acids: CASRWATGELFF. The CDR3 DNA sequence: TGTGCCAGCAGGTGGGCTACCGGGGAGCTGTTTTTT.

The chain links TRBV12-5 to TRBJ2-1; 12 nucleotides line up with TRBD2. CDR1 LGHNT and CDR2 FRNRAP come from the germline V gene. Trimming removed 7 bases from V and 7 bases from J; junction bases left unmatched: 8. This CDR3 is 15 amino acids long. In DNA, the CDR3 is TGTGCTAGTGCCCCCCTAGCGGGAGGGCCGAATGAGCAGTTCTTC. Amino acids: CASAPLAGGPNEQFF.

The CDR3 nucleotides read TGTGCCAGCTCACCCGACAGGGTTTTCGAGCAGTACTTC. It specifies CASSPDRVFEQYF. The rearrangement joins TRBV18 to TRBJ2-7, with TRBD1 matching over 7 bases. The CDR3 length is 13 residues. The V gene's germline CDR1 is KGHSH and CDR2 LQKENI. After removal of 3 bases from V and 6 bases from J, the junction contained 5 bases not matched to a gene.

This clone turned up a few times. The J gene is TRBJ2-1, the V gene TRBV2, with 10 bases that match TRBD1. The CDR3 is 14 residues long. J gave up 9 bases and V 10 bases, and 12 bases lay outside the gene matches. CDR1 and CDR2 from the germline V gene are SNHLY and FYNNEI. CDR3 sequence reads: CATKDRGGLGEQFF. CDR3 nucleotides: TGTGCCACCAAGGACAGGGGGGGCCTTGGTGAGCAGTTCTTC.

This chain connects TRBV10-3 to TRBJ2-3; TRBD1 is a possible D gene (5 bases). The V and J ends lost 0 bases and 10 bases respectively, with 5 bases between them. The CDR3 has 11 amino acids. Germline CDR1 reads ENHRY; CDR2 reads SYGVKD. CDR3 protein: CAISESGAQYF. As DNA, the CDR3 is TGTGCCATCAGTGAGTCAGGGGCGCAGTATTTT.

The chain employs TRBV5-1 and TRBJ2-2, with a weak D call TRBD1 (6 bases). V lost 3 bases and J lost 4, with 16 bases in between. Germline V gene data show CDR1 as SGHRS and CDR2 as YFSETQ. This CDR3 contains 16 residues. This CDR3 reads CASSSVGGFGTGELFF. The CDR3 region has the DNA TGCGCCAGCAGCTCGGTAGGGGGATTTGGCACCGGGGAGCTGTTTTTT.

This chain uses TRBV29-1 with TRBJ2-3; D possibly corresponds to TRBD2 (5 bases). The V end lost 7 bases, the J end lost 6 bases, and 14 bases lay between the germline ends. Germline CDR1 SQVTM, CDR2 ANQGSEA. The CDR3 is made up of 12 amino acids. CDR3 DNA: TGCAGCGCTGGCTCCTGGGAGGATACGCAGTATTTT. Translating gives CSAGSWEDTQYF.

This chain connects TRBV9 to TRBJ2-1; unclear D gene. V lost 0 bases and J lost 0, with 7 bases in between. Germline CDR1 is SGDLS and CDR2 is YYNGEE. The CDR3 runs to 15 residues. The CDR3 spells CASSVASSSYNEQFF. CDR3 coding DNA: TGTGCCAGCAGCGTAGCAAGCAGCTCCTACAATGAGCAGTTCTTC.

This clone has just a few counts. The chain employs TRBV3-1 (or the pseudogene TRBV3-2) and TRBJ2-2, with 9 positions matching TRBD2. The CDR3 has 15 residues. Germline CDR1 is LGHDT and CDR2 is YNNKEL (reference sequence). V lost 7 bases and J lost 3; bases outside the gene matches: 6. CDR3 DNA sequence: TGTGCCAGCACCTCGAGCGGGAGGCACACCGGGGAGCTGTTTTTT. It codes for CASTSSGRHTGELFF.

The chain employs TRBV7-9 and TRBJ2-1; TRBD2 might be the D (5 bases). With 8 bases removed from V and 0 bases from J, the gap between germline ends came to 14 bases. Germline V gene sequence: CDR1 SEHNR, CDR2 FQNEAQ (reference sequence). CDR3 length equals 15 residues. CDR3 sequence (DNA): TGTGCCAGCGCCCGATCTGAGGGCTCCTACAATGAGCAGTTCTTC. Its translation is CASARSEGSYNEQFF.

There are a few counts of this clone. The genes are TRBV5-1 and TRBJ2-7; TRBD2 aligns across 10 bases. The trim removed 4 bases at V and 5 bases at J, leaving 12 bases unmatched. Germline values: CDR1 SGHRS, CDR2 YFSETQ. CDR3 length: 16 amino acids. The CDR3 protein is CASSLLASGSSDEQYF. The CDR3 DNA sequence: TGCGCCAGCAGCCTGCTTGCTAGCGGGAGTTCTGACGAGCAGTACTTC. Full variable domain (missing parts from reference TRBV5-1 and TRBJ2-7): KAGVTQTPRYLIKTRGQQVTLSCSPISGHRSVSWYQQTPGQGLQFLFEYFSETQRNKGNFPGRFSGRQFSNSRSEMNVSTLELGDSALYLCASSLLASGSSDEQYFGPGTRLTVT.

The rearrangement uses TRBV29-1 and TRBJ1-1; possible D gene TRBD1, 5 bases. CDR1 and CDR2 (germline): SQVTM, ANQGSEA. The V end lost 6 bases, the J end lost 8 bases, and 13 bases lay between the germline ends. The CDR3 loop spans 11 amino acids. This CDR3 reads CSVNSGTEAFF. The CDR3 DNA reads TGCAGCGTAAATTCCGGGACGGAAGCTTTCTTT.

The V and J genes are TRBV6-6 and TRBJ2-5, with TRBD1 matching 7 bases. Germline CDR1 MNHNY, CDR2 SVGAGI (reference sequence). The CDR3 extends over 15 amino acids. The V gene end was trimmed by 6 bases and the J gene end by 4 bases; junction bases not matched to a gene: 11. DNA of the CDR3: TGTGCCAGCAGCTCCCACAGGGGAATTCGAGAGACCCAGTACTTC. It codes for CASSSHRGIRETQYF.

Concerning this clone itself: Other DNA sequences of this sample code for an identical CDR3. The chain has TRBV27 and TRBJ1-5, with D perhaps matching TRBD1 (5 bases). CDR3 size: 14 residues. Germline values: CDR1 MNHEY, CDR2 SMNVEV (reference sequence). Trimming removed 6 bases from V and 0 bases from J, with 9 bases in between. The DNA of the CDR3 is TGTGCCAGCAGCTTTGACAGTAGCAATCAGCCCCAGCATTTT. Encoded protein: CASSFDSSNQPQHF.

This chain links TRBV28 with TRBJ2-7; D not certain. Trimming took off 4 bases at V and 3 bases at J, with 7 bases between the two ends. This CDR3 contains 12 residues. Germline V gene sequence: CDR1 MDHEN, CDR2 SYDVKM. CDR3 nucleotides: TGTGCCAGCAGTTCCAGTTTCTACGAGCAGTACTTC. Its protein is CASSSSFYEQYF.

The rearrangement links TRBV5-1 to TRBJ2-7; D is unclear. This CDR3 is built from 12 residues. V was shortened by 7 bases and J by 3 bases, with 11 bases between the two germline ends. Germline assignment: CDR1 SGHRS and CDR2 YFSETQ. The DNA for the CDR3 is TGCGCCAGCGGCTCAAAAAGCTACGAGCAGTACTTC. Amino acid sequence: CASGSKSYEQYF. Variable domain in full (rest from reference TRBV5-1 and TRBJ2-7): KAGVTQTPRYLIKTRGQQVTLSCSPISGHRSVSWYQQTPGQGLQFLFEYFSETQRNKGNFPGRFSGRQFSNSRSEMNVSTLELGDSALYLCASGSKSYEQYFGPGTRLTVT.

The V gene is TRBV19, the J gene TRBJ1-5; weak D call: TRBD1 (5 bases). The ends were cut back, 5 bases at V and 7 bases at J, with 15 bases in the middle. The CDR3 consists of 14 residues. Germline V gene lookup returns CDR1 LNHDA and CDR2 SQIVND (reference sequence). The CDR3 coding sequence is TGTGCCAGTAGTCCTGCGGGGCCAGGACAGCCCCAGCATTTT. It specifies CASSPAGPGQPQHF.

The gene calls are TRBV28 and TRBJ1-6, with 9 positions matching TRBD1. Germline V gives CDR1 MDHEN, CDR2 SYDVKM. This CDR3 is built from 14 residues. V lost 8 bases, J lost 8 bases, and 7 bases stayed unmatched. The CDR3 region has the DNA TGTGCCAGCGTAGGGACAGGGAGATATTCACCCCTCCACTTT. Protein sequence: CASVGTGRYSPLHF.

The chain uses TRBV5-8 and TRBJ2-4; 9 bases line up with TRBD2. Trimming took 6 bases from V and 7 from J; bases not matched to a gene: 14. The CDR3 is made up of 16 amino acids. Germline V gene sequence: CDR1 SGHTS, CDR2 YDEGEE. The CDR3 DNA reads as TGTGCCAGCACGCTGTTTGGCGGGAGGGCCATGAACATTCAGTACTTC. This gives the protein CASTLFGGRAMNIQYF.

The chain is built from TRBV19 and TRBJ2-3; D gene unclear. V lost 2 bases to trimming and J lost 6 bases, with 6 bases between them. CDR3 length: 12 amino acids. Germline V gene data show CDR1 as LNHDA and CDR2 as SQIVND (reference sequence). The CDR3 DNA reads as TGTGCCAGTAGTATACGTGGGGATACGCAGTATTTT. Translated: CASSIRGDTQYF.

This rearrangement joins TRBV4-1 to TRBJ2-3, with TRBD2 matching over 10 bases. V trimming: 3 bases; J trimming: 2 bases; junction bases outside the gene matches: 11. The germline V gene encodes CDR1 MGHRA and CDR2 YSYEKL. CDR3 length: 18 amino acids. CDR3 sequence reads: CASSQSLPGLAYTDTQYF. The CDR3 DNA reads as TGCGCCAGCAGCCAGAGCCTTCCGGGACTAGCGTACACAGATACGCAGTATTTT.

The J gene is TRBJ1-5, the V gene TRBV25-1, with 7 bases fitting TRBD1. V lost 6 bases to trimming and J lost 2 bases; unmatched junction nucleotides: 7. Germline-derived CDR1 and CDR2 are MGHDK and SYGVNS. The CDR3 is made up of 15 amino acids. CDR3 sequence reads: CASSPEGAGNQPQHF. Here the CDR3 DNA reads TGTGCCAGCAGCCCTGAGGGGGCGGGCAATCAGCCCCAGCATTTT. The variable domain in full, completed from reference TRBV25-1 and TRBJ1-5, reads EADIYQTPRYLVIGTGKKITLECSQTMGHDKMYWYQQDPGMELHLIHYSYGVNSTEKGDLSSESTVSRIRTEHFPLTLESARPSHTSQYLCASSPEGAGNQPQHFGDGTRLSIL.

The chain recombines TRBV19 with TRBJ2-4; TRBD1 agrees at 10 bases. The CDR3 spans 13 residues. CDR1 LNHDA and CDR2 SQIVND come from the germline V gene (reference sequence). Germline trimming cut 9 bases from V and 8 bases from J; bases unmatched to any gene: 7. CDR3 DNA: TGTGCCAGCTCGACAGGGGGCTTGGACATTCAGTACTTC. This gives the protein CASSTGGLDIQYF.

This clone was seen only a few times. This chain connects TRBV29-1 to TRBJ2-2, with D possibly TRBD1 on 5 matching bases. CDR1 and CDR2 (germline): SQVTM, ANQGSEA. There are 14 residues in the CDR3. Trimming took 5 bases from V and 0 from J, leaving 10 bases between them. CDR3 region: CSVRQSANTGELFF. As DNA, the CDR3 is TGCAGCGTTCGACAGAGCGCGAACACCGGGGAGCTGTTTTTT.